These 13 T cell receptor beta chains share one sample of origin, sequenced in a study of cytomegalovirus exposure and HLA in healthy donors. Vbeta (60) and Jbeta (13) primers were used in the PCR. TCRdb keeps only in-frame clones here, not all; method: immunoSEQ multiplex PCR. The sample has about 89,000 clones; roughly 86% are singletons. The sequencing sample was made of PBMCs. Every receptor here comes from a man in his thirties or forties in good health and CMV-seropositive.

This rearrangement joins TRBV4-1 to TRBJ2-1; tentative D call: TRBD1 (6 bases). In germline, CDR1 is MGHRA, CDR2 YSYEKL. V gave up 4 bases and J gave up 4 bases, with 20 bases separating them. CDR3 length: 17 residues. The CDR3 DNA reads TGCGCCAGCAGCCTAGCGCTGGGACACCTCTTTTACAATGAGCAGTTCTTC. Amino acids: CASSLALGHLFYNEQFF.

This chain links TRBV4-1 with TRBJ2-2, with TRBD1 as a possible D gene (6 bases). CDR1 and CDR2 from the germline V gene are MGHRA and YSYEKL. Trimming left V 1 base short and J 2 bases short, with 11 bases between. The CDR3 is 16 residues long. This chain's CDR3 is CASSQAGTPNTGELFF. The CDR3 DNA is TGCGCCAGCAGCCAAGCCGGGACACCAAACACCGGGGAGCTGTTTTTT.

The V and J genes are TRBV6-4 and TRBJ2-1, with 8 bases lining up with TRBD2. The CDR3 covers 16 residues. V lost 5 bases and J lost 8; bases outside the gene matches: 14. CDR1 is MRHNA, CDR2 SNTAGT, per germline. Here the CDR3 reads CASSFEGLAHGDEQFF. The CDR3 DNA sequence: TGTGCCAGCAGTTTTGAAGGACTAGCCCATGGTGATGAGCAGTTCTTC.

The chain carries TRBV11-2 and TRBJ1-1; D unclear. The V end lost 4 bases, the J end lost 4 bases, and 22 bases lay between the germline ends. Germline CDR1 is SGHAT and CDR2 is FQNNGV. The CDR3 consists of 17 residues. The CDR3 sequence is CASSSRATRTESTEAFF. The CDR3, as DNA: TGTGCCAGCAGCTCGAGGGCGACTCGGACCGAATCCACTGAAGCTTTCTTT.

The chain couples TRBV19 to TRBJ1-2, with a possible D match to TRBD1 (6 bases). The germline V gene has CDR1 LNHDA and CDR2 SQIVND (reference sequence). Trimming cost V 7 bases and J 4 bases, with 22 bases left between them. The CDR3 contains 16 residues. CDR3: CASNAHDTGSTYGYTF. The CDR3, as DNA: TGTGCCAGTAATGCCCATGATACAGGGTCGACCTATGGCTACACCTTC.

The chain joins TRBV25-1 to TRBJ2-1, with D possibly matching TRBD2 (5 bases). This CDR3 contains 14 residues. With 4 bases removed from V and 7 bases from J, the gap between germline ends came to 14 bases. Germline V gives CDR1 MGHDK, CDR2 SYGVNS. CDR3 sequence: CASSGTGWANEQFF. CDR3 nucleotides: TGTGCCAGCAGTGGAACGGGATGGGCAAATGAGCAGTTCTTC.

V usage is TRBV27 and J usage is TRBJ1-1; tentatively, D is TRBD1 (5 bases). The V end was cut by 8 bases, the J end by 4 bases, with 23 bases between. Germline CDR1 MNHEY, CDR2 SMNVEV (reference sequence). The CDR3 has 16 residues. In DNA form, the CDR3 reads TGTGCCAGCCGGTACGACCCCGGGGGGGATGGCACTGAAGCTTTCTTT. Its translation: CASRYDPGGDGTEAFF.

The V and J genes are TRBV27 and TRBJ1-3, with 9 bases lining up with TRBD1. J lost 2 bases, V lost 5 bases, and 7 bases had no gene match. The CDR3 covers 16 residues. Germline loops: CDR1 MNHEY, CDR2 SMNVEV (reference sequence). CDR3 coding DNA: TGTGCCAGCAGTCCGGGACAGGGCTGGGCTGGAAACACCATATATTTT. This gives the protein CASSPGQGWAGNTIYF.

This chain links TRBV27 with TRBJ2-7; D is undetermined. Between the trimmed V and J ends, which lost 0 bases and 2 bases, there was a span of 11 bases. The germline V gene encodes CDR1 MNHEY and CDR2 SMNVEV (reference sequence). The CDR3 runs 15 residues. CDR3 amino acids: CASSLSRFPPYEQYF. As DNA, the CDR3 is TGTGCCAGCAGTTTATCGAGATTCCCACCCTACGAGCAGTACTTC.

V usage is TRBV5-4 and J usage is TRBJ2-3, with D tentatively TRBD2 (5 bases). Germline V CDR1 and CDR2: SGHNT, YYREEE (reference sequence). V shed 5 bases and J shed 2 bases, with 15 bases lying between them. The CDR3 consists of 15 residues. CDR3: CASSRSGSLTDTQYF. DNA for the CDR3: TGTGCCAGCAGTCGGTCGGGGTCACTCACAGATACGCAGTATTTT.

The chain couples TRBV9 to TRBJ2-7; a weak D match, TRBD2 (6 bases). The V end lost 0 bases, the J end lost 1 base, and 11 bases lay between the germline ends. The CDR3 is 15 residues long. Germline CDR1 reads SGDLS; CDR2 reads YYNGEE. The CDR3 region has the DNA TGTGCCAGCAGCGTAGCTGCGGGACGGTCCTACGAGCAGTACTTC. This codes for CASSVAAGRSYEQYF.

The chain employs TRBV5-1 and TRBJ2-6, with a possible D match to TRBD2 (6 bases). Germline CDR1 and CDR2: SGHRS and YFSETQ. The length of the CDR3 is 15 residues. V lost 4 bases and J lost 1, with 9 bases in between. The CDR3 protein is CASSMGRSGANVLTF. CDR3 nucleotides: TGCGCCAGCAGCATGGGGAGGTCTGGGGCCAACGTCCTGACTTTC.

In DNA form, the CDR3 reads TGTGCCAGCACCATGGACATTCAAGAGACCCAGTACTTC. The encoded protein is CASTMDIQETQYF. This sequence joins TRBV11-2 and TRBJ2-5; possible D gene TRBD1, 5 bases. Germline V gene data show CDR1 as SGHAT and CDR2 as FQNNGV. This CDR3 comprises 13 residues. Trimming pared 7 bases from V and 2 bases from J, leaving 11 bases between.